Listed here are 9 T cell receptor beta chains from one sample, sequenced in a study of multiple sclerosis patients with progressive multifocal leukoencephalopathy. Specified time point: about six months of natalizumab therapy. Only in-frame clones appear in the TCRdb table, and some are missing; sequencing was by immunoSEQ multiplex PCR. The table has 29,000 or so clones, over 85% seen once. The sample was PBMCs, taken from a patient treated with natalizumab. These receptors originate from a human donor with multiple sclerosis.

The J gene is TRBJ1-6, the V gene TRBV30; D ambiguous. The CDR3 contains 12 residues. V lost 4 bases to trimming and J lost 10 bases, with 11 bases between them. CDR1 is GTSNPN and CDR2 is SVGIG in the germline V gene (reference sequence). The CDR3 protein is CAWMSSKSPLHF. The CDR3 DNA reads TGTGCCTGGATGTCATCCAAATCACCCCTCCACTTT.

The CDR3 DNA sequence: TGTGCCAGTAGTATAGATCTGACAGGCTACGAGCAGTACTTC. Translating it yields CASSIDLTGYEQYF. V is TRBV19 and J is TRBJ2-7; a weak D match, TRBD1 (6 bases). Deletions cut 0 bases from V and 3 bases from J, with 9 bases between. From germline, CDR1 is LNHDA and CDR2 SQIVND (reference sequence). CDR3 size: 14 residues.

The J gene is TRBJ2-7, the V gene TRBV5-5, with D possibly matching TRBD2 (5 bases). CDR3 length equals 12 residues. The germline V gene has CDR1 SGHKS and CDR2 YYEKEE (reference sequence). The ends were cut back, 4 bases at V and 4 bases at J, with 9 bases in the middle. For the CDR3, the DNA is TGTGCCAGCAGCCAAGAGGGATACGAGCAGTACTTC. Encoded protein: CASSQEGYEQYF.

V is TRBV6-4 and J is TRBJ2-2; D is perhaps TRBD1 (5 bases). V lost 4 bases, J lost 5 bases, and 14 bases lay in between. Germline-derived CDR1 and CDR2 are MRHNA and SNTAGT. The CDR3 has 15 residues. The CDR3 bases are TGTGCCAGCAGTGGGGGCGGAGCCCAGACCGGGGAGCTGTTTTTT. This sequence encodes CASSGGGAQTGELFF.

This clone was detected once. The chain carries TRBV5-1 and TRBJ1-2; D is undetermined. Per the germline V gene, CDR1 is SGHRS and CDR2 is YFSETQ. The CDR3 spans 12 residues. V was cut by 2 bases and J by 1 base, with 3 bases left in between. CDR3 amino acids: CASSLSNYGYTF. The CDR3 DNA sequence: TGCGCCAGCAGCTTAAGTAACTATGGCTACACCTTC. The entire variable domain, with the rest obtained from reference TRBV5-1 and TRBJ1-2, is as follows: KAGVTQTPRYLIKTRGQQVTLSCSPISGHRSVSWYQQTPGQGLQFLFEYFSETQRNKGNFPGRFSGRQFSNSRSEMNVSTLELGDSALYLCASSLSNYGYTFGSGTRLTVV.

In nucleotides, the CDR3 is TGTGCCAGCAGCACCTATGAAACCGGGGAGCTGTTTTTT. Residues: CASSTYETGELFF. The rearrangement uses TRBV6-5 and TRBJ2-2; D uncertain. This CDR3 has 13 residues. V was clipped by 6 bases and J by 5 bases, with 10 bases between them. CDR1 and CDR2 (germline): MNHEY, SVGAGI.

A few counts support this clone. At one of its ends the junction is not consistent with the germline gene, which may arise from a read error. The J gene is TRBJ1-1, the V gene TRBV2, with D maybe TRBD1 (5 bases). The CDR3 runs to 12 residues. CDR1 SNHLY and CDR2 FYNNEI come from the germline V gene. The CDR3 loop is CASSPGNSEAFF. The CDR3 DNA sequence: TGTGCCAGCAGCCCAGGGAACTCTGAAGCTTTCTTT. The full variable domain, its missing parts supplied by reference TRBV2 and TRBJ1-1, is EPEVTQTPSHQVTQMGQEVILRCVPISNHLYFYWYRQILGQKVEFLVSFYNNEISEKSEIFDDQFSVERPDGSNFTLKIRSTKLEDSAMYFCASSPGNSEAFFGQGTRLTVV.

A few counts support this clone. This sequence joins TRBV5-6 and TRBJ2-7, with 7 nucleotides matching TRBD2. This CDR3 contains 14 residues. Germline CDR1 reads SGHDT; CDR2 reads YYEEEE. The V gene end was trimmed by 4 bases and the J gene end by 7 bases; junction bases not matched to a gene: 11. CDR3 loop: CASSGERGKGEQYF. CDR3 bases: TGTGCCAGCAGCGGGGAGCGGGGAAAGGGGGAGCAGTACTTC.

This clone occurred once. CDR3 residues: CASSQDSRGRGNTIYF. DNA for the CDR3: TGCGCCAGCAGCCAAGATAGTCGAGGGCGTGGAAACACCATATATTTT. The chain carries TRBV4-3 and TRBJ1-3; D gene uncertain. From germline, CDR1 is LGHNA and CDR2 YSLEER. The V end was cut by 0 bases, the J end by 3 bases, with 12 bases between. The CDR3 loop spans 16 amino acids.